This entry concerns a single TCR beta chain. The data stem from a study of blood T cell repertoires in COVID-19. This table comes from immunoSEQ multiplex PCR, and its TCRdb copy is limited to in-frame clones, with some not included. The sample gives fewer than 250,000 clones, more than 85% of which show up once; around 2.7% is in the top ten. Trimming shortened V by 10 bases and J by 4 bases, and 5 bases separated the two germline ends. The CDR3 sequence is 11 residues long. Germline assignment: CDR1 MDHEN and CDR2 SYDVKM. Specimen: peripheral blood. The clonotype was recovered from a man between 60 and 75 years old with acute or convalescent COVID-19. J is TRBJ2-6 and V is TRBV28; D gene ambiguous. CDR3 bases: TGTGCCACCTTGGGGGCCAACGTCCTGACTTTC. It is translated as CATLGANVLTF.